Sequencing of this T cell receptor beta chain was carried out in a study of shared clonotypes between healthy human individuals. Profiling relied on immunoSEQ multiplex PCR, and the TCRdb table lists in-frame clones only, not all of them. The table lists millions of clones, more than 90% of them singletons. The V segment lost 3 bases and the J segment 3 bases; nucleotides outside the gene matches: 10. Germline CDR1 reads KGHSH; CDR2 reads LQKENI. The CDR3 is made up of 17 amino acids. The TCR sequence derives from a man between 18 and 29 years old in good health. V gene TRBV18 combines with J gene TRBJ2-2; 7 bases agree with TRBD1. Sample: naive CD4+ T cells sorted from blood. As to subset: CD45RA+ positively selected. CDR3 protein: CASSPRSTGPHTGELFF. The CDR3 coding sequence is TGTGCCAGCTCACCCCGTTCGACAGGGCCCCACACCGGGGAGCTGTTTTTT.